The T cell receptor beta chain under discussion was sequenced for a study of post-analysis software for immune sequencing data. On the study more broadly: Disease trajectories encompassed relapsing-remitting, secondary progressive and progressive-relapsing multiple sclerosis.

Regarding this clonotype: The antigen is not known.

Prepared TCR beta cDNA libraries contained unique molecular identifiers. From the PCR reads, TCRdb called clonotypes with MiXCR, one entry per CDR3 protein. The data contain roughly 730,000 distinct CDR3 sequences, 25% to 30% of them singletons. Findings of the study overall: Strong co-clustering by F measure was seen for same-batch samples. In multiple sclerosis, normalized Chao1 diversity was significantly below that of controls. Patients used a few TRBV segments, including TRBV5-6, TRBV5-1 and TRBV20-1, more often than controls.

The CDR3 spans 13 residues. V lost 5 bases to trimming and J lost 4 bases, with 11 bases between them. Per germline, CDR1 SGHVS and CDR2 FQNEAQ. Sequencing used blood. This clonotype was obtained from a girl aged 10 to 17 with multiple sclerosis. The V call is TRBV7-8, the J call TRBJ1-1, with D possibly TRBD1 on 6 matching bases. CDR3 residues: CASSQNRVTEAFF. The CDR3 bases are TGTGCCAGCAGCCAAAACAGGGTCACTGAAGCTTTCTTT.